The source of this TCR beta chain is a study of cytomegalovirus exposure and HLA in healthy donors (dated by TCRdb to between 2016 and 2019). About the full investigation: An earlier analysis of 587 of the donors reported approximately 260 Gb of sequence data and 95 million to 120 million unique TCR beta sequences obtained from about 179 million T cells. Because of strong linkage in the cohort, roughly five DR-DQ haplotypes were treated as single units for association and clustering. Among the roughly 430 genotyped donors, around 79% belonged to the genetic ancestry cluster associated with self-reported Caucasian donors. The aim of the study was to test whether cataloging public T cell receptors could identify signatures of past pathogen exposure. In a later genetic analysis, genome-wide SNP genotypes for about 55% of the roughly 670 donors were used, and that subset was treated as a discovery cohort. The later analysis used no new phenotypic data to find candidate immune exposures, relying instead on TCR beta sequences and their occurrence across donors. Along with the approximately 700-subject first cohort, a separate validation cohort of over 90 different subjects was used. Donor age, sex, ethnicity and CMV serostatus were collected together with the repertoire data. To decide whether each TCR beta V gene segment behaved as functional or pseudogenic, an earlier analysis of some 600 of the donors relied on high-throughput TCR beta sequencing. HLA typing included class I and class II loci at four-digit resolution. The study profiled the T cell repertoires of more than 500 subjects by immunosequencing and related them to cytomegalovirus serostatus. Among 398 genotyped donors of the cohort, an average of approximately 250,000 unique TCR beta nucleotide sequences were sequenced per donor, around a sixth of them non-productive. Every discovery cohort repertoire had been produced on one sequencing platform. Roughly 320 gigabases of sequencing data and around 85 million unique TCR sequences made up an early release that covered approximately 620 HLA-typed donors. A later analysis re-analyzed previously published TCR beta repertoires from hundreds of donors and added high-resolution HLA genotyping to study TCR occurrence patterns. Typing coverage varied by locus: 629-630 donors for A, B, C, DRB1 and DQB1; roughly 510 for DQA1; 606 for DPA1; around 490 for DPB1. The study combined high-throughput TCR immunosequencing, statistical association of individual TCRs with disease status, and machine learning to predict cytomegalovirus infection status.

The full study reports these points: In a later genetic analysis, a missense DCLRE1C variant was associated with V-gene and J-gene trimming of TCR beta chains, and the association was replicated in an independent cohort. In an earlier analysis of about 600 of the donors, most TCR beta V segments appeared in productive rearrangements about 87% or about 30% of the time, broadly matching IMGT annotations. The only immune exposure information available for the cohort was CMV serostatus. In the study, some 180 TCR beta chains were listed as associated with cytomegalovirus. The authors suggested that the approach could potentially be generalized to other disease states and immunological phenotypes. According to a later analysis, parvovirus B19, influenza, CMV and Epstein-Barr virus appeared linked to several top co-occurrence clusters. Compared with the 666-donor mean, donors in an Asian-associated ancestry cluster had fewer N-insertions in productive TCRs, according to a later genetic analysis. Because some donors lacked HLA typing at each locus, the association tests relied only on the typed subset. The classifier was reported to diagnose cytomegalovirus status with high specificity and sensitivity in both the original and validation cohorts. A later analysis found that TCR association rates varied across HLA loci, with DRB1 alleles showing the most associated TCRs and HLA-C alleles the fewest. Roughly uniform sequencing depth across donors was assumed in presence/absence analyses, although this assumption may not hold. A few of the identified cytomegalovirus-associated TCR beta chains were confirmed in vitro to be specific for cytomegalovirus antigens. In a later analysis, HLA-associated TCR beta chains showed more clonal expansion and lower generation probabilities than non-associated chains that were equally common. A later analysis associated 16,951 TCR beta sequences with specific HLA alleles at a false discovery rate of 0.05. While some public TCRs were present in many individuals, most TCR sequences turned up only very rarely across donors. This cohort had only TCR beta chains sequenced, and the lack of alpha or paired-chain data limited which features could be detected. A further reported finding was that TCR beta sequences accurately predicted the HLA-A and HLA-B alleles for most subjects in the first cohort. A later analysis found that most CMV-associated TCR beta chains appeared HLA-restricted, with HLA associations seemingly driven largely by CMV exposure. Assigning TCR associations to individual alleles was difficult when HLA alleles, especially DR and DQ, strongly co-occurred. A group of highly shared sequence variants was considered likely to be a technical artifact of the sequencing pipeline. Because counts were too low, seventeen rarely observed V segments, including chromosome 9 orphons, were excluded from the earlier analysis of 587 of the donors. Correlated functional status among segregating V segments might be attributable to linkage disequilibrium, but an unknown experimental factor could not be ruled out.

The cohort was made up of approximately 670 healthy bone marrow donors. At the time of sampling, all cohort members were nominally healthy, though unrecorded immune exposures were likely present. The donor tested CMV seropositive, placing the donor among the 290 or so seropositive members of the cohort. A peripheral blood sample was provided by each donor, and peripheral blood mononuclear cells were used for TCR beta sequencing. The Qiagen DNeasy Blood Extraction Kit was used to extract genomic DNA from the blood cell samples. The library was produced with the immunoSEQ multiplex PCR assay. For the multiplex PCR, a mixture combining 60 forward primers for TCR Vbeta segments and 13 reverse primers for TCR Jbeta segments was used. The CDR3 region of rearranged TCR beta genes was amplified from genomic DNA with a multiplex PCR assay. The Illumina HiSeq System was used to sequence the amplified TCR beta libraries as 87-base-pair reads. The original methods were these. In a later analysis, tens of millions of unique TCR beta chains were counted across the 650 to 700 repertoires, and roughly 10 million of these chains were shared by at least two donors. A nearest-neighbor algorithm error-corrected the raw reads and collapsed the reads into unique sequences, merging closely related sequences to remove PCR and sequencing errors. To assign V, D and J gene segments, CDR3 sequences were aligned to IMGT reference sequences. Each retained sequence needed at least a six-nucleotide match to both a V gene segment and a J gene segment. Rearrangements were called productive when the CDR3 lacked stop codons and stayed in frame with V and J; all others were non-productive. Following IMGT convention, CDR3 was defined as the stretch from the second conserved V-encoded cysteine to the conserved J-encoded phenylalanine. The earlier analysis of about 610 of the donors excluded sequences that lacked an unambiguous match to a single V gene segment. In an earlier analysis of some 590 of the donors, V segments were called functional above 56.7% productive rearrangements and were called segregating when the between-donor standard deviation exceeded 5%. A statistical classification framework was developed to diagnose cytomegalovirus status using the catalog of TCR beta chain sequences. V and J gene assignment, in a later analysis, came from comparing TCR nucleotide sequences with IMGT/GENE-DB human TR gene sequences. In a later analysis, CDR3 sequences and most-parsimonious VDJ recombination scenarios were assigned using the TCRdist pipeline. In a later analysis, each TCR beta chain was defined by its CDR3 amino acid sequence together with its V-gene family, and reads lacking a unique V-gene family were excluded. In a later analysis, around 650 highly shared, low-generation-probability nucleotide sequences were removed to address suspected cross-contamination and a sequencing artifact. In a later analysis, a clonal expansion index for each public chain was calculated from normalized within-repertoire ranks of inferred template counts. In a later analysis, generation probabilities were computed with a VDJ recombination model fitted to out-of-frame rearrangements, and the resulting probabilities were checked against IGoR. Hypergeometric tests were used in a later analysis to score TCR-TCR, TCR-HLA and TCR-CMV co-occurrence, with a repertoire-size bias correction applied to the TCR pairs. To estimate false discovery rates, a later analysis permuted the HLA or CMV assignments 20 times. In a later analysis, co-occurring TCRs were grouped with DBSCAN, and TCRdist sequence similarity was added when clustering was performed within HLA-allele-positive subsets. Co-occurrence clustering excluded repertoires with fewer than 30,000 or more than 120,000 public chains, plus five with anomalous nucleotide sharing. In its TCRdb copy, this immuneACCESS table keeps in-frame sequences only and misses some clones. Where compared with another copy, unresolved V genes explain less than half of these, and the others have no known cause. The V and J calls and clone size come from that table; D and trimming were worked out from the DNA. The sample includes 180,000 or so clones, with just over 75% observed a single time. About 1.9% of the sample is in the top ten clones.

To note about this clone: No antigen is known for it. No quality values exist for individual bases; no much larger clone is one base distant.

The sample taken for sequencing was PBMCs. The TCR was taken from a woman under 40 in good health and CMV-seropositive.

The DNA sequence is given as TGTGCCAGCAGCTCGCTAGCGGTAGCGTACGAGCAGTACTTC. This encodes CASSSLAVAYEQYF. Here the chain combines TRBV7-9 and TRBJ2-7, and TRBD2 aligns with 7 junction nucleotides. The germline V gene (reference sequence) sets CDR1 to SEHNR and CDR2 to FQNEAQ. Ends trimmed: V by 4 bases, J by 4 bases; bases unmatched to a gene: 7. The CDR3, from cysteine to phenylalanine, totals 14 residues. Kept here is only the CDR3 DNA, which spans 42 bases and is read in frame from base 1.